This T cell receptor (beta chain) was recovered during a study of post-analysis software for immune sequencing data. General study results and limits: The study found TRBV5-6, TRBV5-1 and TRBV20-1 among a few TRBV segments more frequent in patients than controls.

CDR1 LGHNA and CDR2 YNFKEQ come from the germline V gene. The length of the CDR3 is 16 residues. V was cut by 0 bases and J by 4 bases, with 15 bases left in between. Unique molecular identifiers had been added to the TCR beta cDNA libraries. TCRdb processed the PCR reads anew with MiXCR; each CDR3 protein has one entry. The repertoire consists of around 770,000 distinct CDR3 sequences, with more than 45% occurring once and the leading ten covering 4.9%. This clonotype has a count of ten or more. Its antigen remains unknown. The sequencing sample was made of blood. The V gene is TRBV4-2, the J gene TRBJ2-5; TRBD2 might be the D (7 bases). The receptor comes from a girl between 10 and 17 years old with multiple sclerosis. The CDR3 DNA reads TGTGCCAGCAGCCAAGATTCAGGCGGGGGCTCAGAGACCCAGTACTTC. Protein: CASSQDSGGGSETQYF.